What follows describes a single TCR beta chain. The target antigen is unknown. The data derive from a study of T cell responses to AZD1222 COVID-19 vaccine. Looking at the study overall: Second doses were pooled across both intervals (about 4 or about 12 weeks). Findings of the study overall: Spike-specific TCR breadth and depth both grew after two AZD1222 doses. The peak T cell response came first, and repertoires were sampled only after it.

Profiling relied on immunoSEQ multiplex PCR, and the TCRdb table lists in-frame clones only, not all of them. Of 150,000 or so clones in the sample, 92% are singletons; the top ten hold 2.3%. Trimming took 2 bases from V and 0 from J, leaving 6 bases between them. The germline CDR1 and CDR2 sequences are SGHTA and FQGNSA. The CDR3 consists of 14 residues. The TCR comes from an adult in good health. The chain couples TRBV7-2 to TRBJ2-3, with unresolved D. Material: peripheral blood, obtained on day 0 of AZD1222 vaccination. CDR3 coding DNA: TGTGCCAGCAGCTTACGGAAGAGCACAGATACGCAGTATTTT. This gives the protein CASSLRKSTDTQYF.